Listed here are 19 T cell receptor beta chains from one sample, sequenced in a study of cytomegalovirus exposure and HLA in healthy donors. The PCR used 60 Vbeta and 13 Jbeta primers. Generated by immunoSEQ multiplex PCR, the TCRdb table keeps only in-frame clones and is missing some. The sample contains 180,000 or so clones, about 79% of which appear only once. The sample taken for sequencing was PBMCs. The source is a female donor in good health and CMV-seronegative.

This clone is a singleton in its sample. The V gene is TRBV7-3, the J gene TRBJ2-1; 8 nucleotides line up with TRBD1. Unmatched junction bases numbered 10, after V lost 5 bases and J lost 7 bases. CDR1 and CDR2 from the germline V gene are SGHTA and FQGTGA. This CDR3 has 15 residues. The CDR3 sequence is CASSPGQGRLNEQFF. DNA for the CDR3: TGTGCCAGCAGCCCAGGACAGGGTAGGTTGAATGAGCAGTTCTTC.

The chain is built from TRBV10-3 and TRBJ2-3, with TRBD2 matching over 8 bases. J was trimmed by 1 base and V by 3 bases; bases with no gene match: 9. CDR1 is ENHRY and CDR2 is SYGVKD in the germline V gene. CDR3 length equals 17 residues. This CDR3 is CAISDLLTSAGTDTQYF. CDR3 sequence (DNA): TGTGCCATCAGTGACCTACTGACTAGCGCGGGCACAGATACGCAGTATTTT.

The chain recombines TRBV5-4 with TRBJ1-2; D unresolved. Trimming shortened V by 6 bases and J by 0 bases, and 12 bases separated the two germline ends. This CDR3 region has 14 residues. The germline V gene encodes CDR1 SGHNT and CDR2 YYREEE (reference sequence). CDR3 in amino acids: CASTLGTSNYGYTF. The CDR3 bases are TGTGCCAGCACCCTAGGTACCTCTAACTATGGCTACACCTTC.

This chain joins TRBV7-9 and TRBJ1-2, with D hard to call. This CDR3 comprises 12 residues. CDR1 SEHNR and CDR2 FQNEAQ come from the germline V gene (reference sequence). Deletions cut 3 bases from V and 4 bases from J, with 6 bases between. CDR3 protein: CASSFLGYGYTF. CDR3 sequence (DNA): TGTGCCAGCAGCTTCCTAGGCTATGGCTACACCTTC.

CDR3 in DNA: TGCAGCGTTGAAAAGCTGGAGACCCAGTACTTC. Protein sequence: CSVEKLETQYF. The V gene is TRBV29-1, the J gene TRBJ2-5; D call uncertain. V was clipped by 2 bases and J by 5 bases, with 6 bases between them. The CDR3 length is 11 residues. Germline V lookup: CDR1 SQVTM, CDR2 ANQGSEA.

This sequence joins TRBV27 and TRBJ2-7, with D perhaps TRBD1 (5 bases). V lost 0 bases and J 3 bases, leaving 12 bases between the germline ends. In germline, CDR1 is MNHEY, CDR2 SMNVEV (reference sequence). The CDR3 length is 15 residues. CDR3 DNA: TGTGCCAGCAGTTTATCGCCTGGACAAAACTACGAGCAGTACTTC. Encoded protein: CASSLSPGQNYEQYF.

This clone came up a few times. CDR3 amino acids: CASIRTSGRKNTGELFF. In DNA form, the CDR3 reads TGTGCCAGCATACGGACTAGCGGGAGAAAGAACACCGGGGAGCTGTTTTTT. The rearrangement joins TRBV28 to TRBJ2-2, with 13 bases lining up with TRBD2. The germline CDR1 and CDR2 sequences are MDHEN and SYDVKM. The CDR3 has 17 amino acids. The V gene end was trimmed by 7 bases and the J gene end by 1 base; junction bases not matched to a gene: 6.

The rearrangement joins TRBV7-9 to TRBJ2-7, with 10 positions matching TRBD2. CDR3 length: 14 amino acids. Unmatched junction bases numbered 5, after V lost 2 bases and J lost 7 bases. Germline loops: CDR1 SEHNR, CDR2 FQNEAQ (reference sequence). In nucleotides, the CDR3 is TGTGCCAGCAGCTTACTAGCGGGGGCGGGGGAGCAGTACTTC. The encoded protein is CASSLLAGAGEQYF.

This rearrangement joins TRBV7-2 to TRBJ2-7; D is ambiguous. The germline V gene encodes CDR1 SGHTA and CDR2 FQGNSA. V lost 3 bases, J lost 3 bases, and 9 bases lay in between. This CDR3 comprises 13 residues. CDR3 in DNA: TGTGCCAGCAGCTTGACCACAGACTACGAGCAGTACTTC. As protein: CASSLTTDYEQYF.

This chain joins TRBV5-1 and TRBJ2-2, with D perhaps matching TRBD2 (7 bases). V gave up 0 bases and J gave up 5 bases, with 14 bases separating them. The CDR3 consists of 16 residues. Germline V gives CDR1 SGHRS, CDR2 YFSETQ. CDR3 DNA sequence: TGCGCCAGCAGCTTGGACGGGGGGCGAAGGACCGGGGAGCTGTTTTTT. It is translated as CASSLDGGRRTGELFF.

This clone has only a few counts. The chain carries TRBV5-1 and TRBJ2-3; TRBD2 aligns across 7 bases. Germline V gives CDR1 SGHRS, CDR2 YFSETQ. The CDR3 has 15 amino acids. The ends lost 0 bases at V and 6 bases at J; junction bases unmatched: 7. The CDR3 region is CASSLEGSGWDTQYF. CDR3 DNA: TGCGCCAGCAGCTTGGAGGGTAGCGGGTGGGATACGCAGTATTTT. The whole variable domain, remainder taken from reference TRBV5-1 and TRBJ2-3, is KAGVTQTPRYLIKTRGQQVTLSCSPISGHRSVSWYQQTPGQGLQFLFEYFSETQRNKGNFPGRFSGRQFSNSRSEMNVSTLELGDSALYLCASSLEGSGWDTQYFGPGTRLTVL.

This chain uses TRBV28 with TRBJ1-5; 7 bases are a match to TRBD1. Trimming cost V 4 bases and J 7 bases; bases outside gene matches: 13. The CDR3 has 16 amino acids. Germline-derived CDR1 and CDR2 are MDHEN and SYDVKM. The CDR3 protein is CASSSGPDNRGQPQHF. The CDR3 nucleotides are TGTGCCAGCAGTTCAGGCCCCGATAACAGGGGCCAGCCCCAGCATTTT. Full variable domain (rest looked up from reference TRBV28 and TRBJ1-5): DVKVTQSSRYLVKRTGEKVFLECVQDMDHENMFWYRQDPGLGLRLIYFSYDVKMKEKGDIPEGYSVSREKKERFSLILESASTNQTSMYLCASSSGPDNRGQPQHFGDGTRLSIL.

The count of this clone is one. The chain employs TRBV7-3 and TRBJ1-1; D not certain. V was clipped by 5 bases and J by 4 bases, with 11 bases between them. This CDR3 has 13 amino acids. Per the germline V gene, CDR1 is SGHTA and CDR2 is FQGTGA. The CDR3 DNA reads TGTGCCAGCAGCAGCGGGGTGGGCACTGAAGCTTTCTTT. This codes for CASSSGVGTEAFF.

The chain combines TRBV7-2 with TRBJ2-1; 7 bases match TRBD1. This CDR3 has 13 residues. V lost 5 bases, J lost 7 bases, and 5 bases stayed unmatched. The germline CDR1 and CDR2 sequences are SGHTA and FQGNSA. The CDR3 is CASSRDRENEQFF. The CDR3 region has the DNA TGTGCCAGCAGCCGAGACAGGGAGAATGAGCAGTTCTTC.

This chain links TRBV7-2 with TRBJ2-1; D call uncertain. From germline, CDR1 is SGHTA and CDR2 FQGNSA. The CDR3 covers 16 residues. Trimming took 0 bases from V and 3 from J, leaving 12 bases between them. CDR3 loop: CASSLAAEQNYNEQFF. In DNA form, the CDR3 reads TGTGCCAGCAGCTTAGCGGCGGAGCAAAACTACAATGAGCAGTTCTTC.

The rearrangement joins TRBV9 to TRBJ2-2, with D uncertain. V dropped 4 bases and J dropped 6 bases, with 16 bases sitting between them. Germline V gives CDR1 SGDLS, CDR2 YYNGEE. This CDR3 region has 15 residues. The CDR3 DNA sequence: TGTGCCAGCAGCCCTCATTTTGAGGTGTCCGGGGAGCTGTTTTTT. Encoded protein: CASSPHFEVSGELFF.

The V gene is TRBV7-8, the J gene TRBJ2-7; TRBD2 is a possible D gene (5 bases). V lost 6 bases and J 5 bases, leaving 14 bases between the germline ends. Germline loops: CDR1 SGHVS, CDR2 FQNEAQ. CDR3 length equals 13 residues. The CDR3 sequence is CASRSQRSNEQYF. CDR3 bases: TGTGCCAGCAGATCTCAGCGGTCGAACGAGCAGTACTTC.

J is TRBJ1-1 and V is TRBV19; D unclear. The CDR3 loop spans 13 amino acids. The germline V gene encodes CDR1 LNHDA and CDR2 SQIVND (reference sequence). V dropped 6 bases and J dropped 0 bases, with 8 bases sitting between them. The CDR3 reads CASRGIMNTEAFF. The CDR3 coding sequence is TGTGCCAGTAGGGGCATTATGAACACTGAAGCTTTCTTT. Variable domain in full (rest from reference TRBV19 and TRBJ1-1): DGGITQSPKYLFRKEGQNVTLSCEQNLNHDAMYWYRQDPGQGLRLIYYSQIVNDFQKGDIAEGYSVSREKKESFPLTVTSAQKNPTAFYLCASRGIMNTEAFFGQGTRLTVV.

The chain is built from TRBV4-3 and TRBJ2-3, with 10 bases fitting TRBD2. Germline CDR1 LGHNA, CDR2 YSLEER. CDR3 length equals 16 residues. V lost 4 bases, J lost 2 bases, and 6 bases stayed unmatched. For the CDR3, the DNA is TGCGCCAGCAGCCCCGTAGCGGGAGGATCCACAGATACGCAGTATTTT. It is translated as CASSPVAGGSTDTQYF.